This TCR beta chain is drawn from a study of regulatory T cells in long-lasting Graves disease. Time point noted: persistent/refractory GD, antithyroid drugs over 5 years with positive TRAb. PBMC-derived RNA was used for the TCR library. Patients with Graves' disease were diagnosed by American Thyroid Association guidelines. The authors drew about 9 milliliters of peripheral blood into EDTA tubes. General study results and limits: Study was limited to peripheral blood, excluding thyroid tissue. Whereas 966 public clonotypes were shared by new patients, persistent patients shared more, at roughly 2,500.

The CDR3 is made up of 15 amino acids. V shed 2 bases, J shed 5 bases, and the junction held 8 bases outside the gene matches. Germline CDR1 reads SGHTA; CDR2 reads FQGNSA. As concerns this clonotype: Its antigen is as yet unknown.

Relying on iRepertoire HTBI primers and Arm-PCR of CDR3 regions, the team built TCR beta libraries. TCRdb re-derived calls from the multiplex PCR reads in MiXCR, one entry per CDR3 protein. Among 500,000 to 700,000 distinct CDR3 sequences, about 32% were seen once, and the ten largest hold about two fifths. Sequencing used peripheral blood mononuclear cells (PBMCs), obtained when the disease was refractory, from a patient treated with antithyroid drugs. J is TRBJ2-5 and V is TRBV7-2, with TRBD2 identical over 7 bases. The TCR originated in a female donor with Graves disease. In DNA form, the CDR3 reads TGTGCCAGCAGCTTAAAGCGTTGGGGGGGGGAGACCCAGTACTTC. As protein: CASSLKRWGGETQYF.